One sample yielded the 30 T cell receptor beta chains listed below, sequenced in a study of blood T cell repertoires in COVID-19. TCRdb keeps only in-frame clones here, not all; method: immunoSEQ multiplex PCR. In the table there are just over 250,000 clones, 88% of which are singletons. Sequencing was carried out using peripheral blood. These receptors were obtained from a man aged 60-69 years who had recovered from COVID-19.

The chain is built from TRBV27 and TRBJ1-2, with TRBD1 matching over 7 bases. Trimming removed 4 bases from V and 4 bases from J; junction bases left unmatched: 6. In germline, CDR1 is MNHEY, CDR2 SMNVEV (reference sequence). The CDR3 is 14 residues long. Here the CDR3 DNA reads TGTGCCAGCAGTTCGCCAGGGGGGATCTATGGCTACACCTTC. This gives the protein CASSSPGGIYGYTF.

The chain carries TRBV7-6 and TRBJ2-1; 10 nucleotides match TRBD2. The CDR3 runs 15 residues. The V and J ends lost 5 bases and 6 bases, in that order; junction bases with no gene match: 7. Germline CDR1 SGHVS, CDR2 FNYEAQ. The CDR3 nucleotides are TGTGCCAGCAGCAAAAGCGGGGGGGTCTCCAATGAGCAGTTCTTC. It specifies CASSKSGGVSNEQFF.

The genes are TRBV19 and TRBJ2-4, with D perhaps matching TRBD1 (6 bases). Trimming cost V 5 bases and J 2 bases, with 22 bases left between them. The germline gives CDR1 LNHDA, CDR2 SQIVND (reference sequence). This CDR3 has 18 amino acids. The CDR3 is CASSFPGQSIGPKNIQYF. The CDR3 DNA reads as TGTGCCAGTAGTTTTCCTGGACAGTCGATAGGGCCCAAAAACATTCAGTACTTC.

Here the CDR3 DNA reads TGCAGTGCTAGTCCCAATACAGGGGGCAAGTACAATGAGCAGTTCTTC. This sequence encodes CSASPNTGGKYNEQFF. The J gene is TRBJ2-1, the V gene TRBV20-1; 9 nucleotides agree with TRBD1. Germline assignment: CDR1 DFQATT and CDR2 SNEGSKA (reference sequence). V trimming: 3 bases; J trimming: 4 bases; junction bases outside the gene matches: 10. The CDR3 is made up of 16 amino acids.

This clone was observed a few times. The genes are TRBV10-3 and TRBJ1-4, with D tentatively TRBD1 (5 bases). The germline V gene has CDR1 ENHRY and CDR2 SYGVKD. The germline V and J ends were trimmed by 0 bases and 7 bases, with 12 bases remaining between them. The length of the CDR3 is 15 residues. Here the CDR3 reads CAISESTGGGEKLFF. DNA of the CDR3: TGTGCCATCAGTGAGTCTACAGGCGGGGGTGAAAAACTGTTTTTT.

The chain employs TRBV29-1 and TRBJ2-2, with 9 bases aligning to TRBD1. This CDR3 is 11 amino acids long. With V trimmed by 4 bases and J by 11 bases, 2 bases remained unmatched. The germline V gene encodes CDR1 SQVTM and CDR2 ANQGSEA. CDR3: CSVGQGEELFF. CDR3 in DNA: TGCAGCGTTGGACAGGGGGAAGAGCTGTTTTTT.

CDR3 in DNA: TGTGCCAGCAGTTTAATCCCCGCACAGGGCTACACCTTC. Translation gives CASSLIPAQGYTF. The rearrangement uses TRBV27 and TRBJ1-2; D uncertain. The CDR3 extends over 13 amino acids. Germline V gene data show CDR1 as MNHEY and CDR2 as SMNVEV (reference sequence). V lost 2 bases and J lost 8, with 12 bases in between.

The CDR3 DNA is TGTGCCAGCAGCCTGCCGACAGGGGGGAACACTGAAGCTTTCTTT. This codes for CASSLPTGGNTEAFF. The chain recombines TRBV13 with TRBJ1-1; 9 bases agree with TRBD1. Germline CDR1 is PRHDT and CDR2 is FYEKMQ (reference sequence). This CDR3 contains 15 residues. J lost 1 base, V lost 5 bases, and 5 bases had no gene match.

The genes are TRBV4-1 and TRBJ1-2; D ambiguous. CDR1 is MGHRA, CDR2 YSYEKL, per germline. CDR3 length: 16 residues. V was pared by 0 bases and J by 5 bases, with 16 bases between. The CDR3 protein is CASSQEDGGRWYGYTF. In DNA form, the CDR3 reads TGCGCCAGCAGCCAAGAAGACGGTGGCAGGTGGTATGGCTACACCTTC.

This chain joins TRBV7-9 and TRBJ2-5; perhaps TRBD2 as D (7 bases). Between the trimmed V and J ends, which lost 0 bases and 5 bases, there was a span of 16 bases. Germline-derived CDR1 and CDR2 are SEHNR and FQNEAQ (reference sequence). The CDR3 is 16 residues long. As DNA, the CDR3 is TGTGCCAGCAGCTTAGCTCGGGGGGCGTCGGTGGAGACCCAGTACTTC. It translates to CASSLARGASVETQYF.

This rearrangement joins TRBV11-2 to TRBJ1-3; D unclear. Trimming took off 6 bases at V and 0 bases at J, with 9 bases between the two ends. CDR3 length: 14 amino acids. Germline CDR1 is SGHAT and CDR2 is FQNNGV. The CDR3 sequence is CASSGQHSGNTIYF. The CDR3 DNA reads as TGTGCCAGCAGTGGGCAGCACTCTGGAAACACCATATATTTT. Full variable domain (remainder filled in from reference TRBV11-2 and TRBJ1-3): EAGVAQSPRYKIIEKRQSVAFWCNPISGHATLYWYQQILGQGPKLLIQFQNNGVVDDSQLPKDRFSAERLKGVDSTLKIQPAKLEDSAVYLCASSGQHSGNTIYFGEGSWLTVV.

V and J are TRBV27 and TRBJ1-6; D possibly corresponds to TRBD1 (5 bases). CDR1 is MNHEY and CDR2 is SMNVEV in the germline V gene (reference sequence). The ends were cut back, 8 bases at V and 7 bases at J, with 6 bases in the middle. This CDR3 comprises 11 residues. CDR3 loop: CASGGNSPLHF. CDR3 in DNA: TGTGCCAGCGGGGGGAATTCACCCCTCCACTTT.

This chain joins TRBV19 and TRBJ2-7, with 9 nucleotides matching TRBD1. J gave up 3 bases and V 10 bases, and 13 bases lay outside the gene matches. This CDR3 region has 15 residues. CDR1 is LNHDA and CDR2 is SQIVND in the germline V gene (reference sequence). As DNA, the CDR3 is TGTGCCAAGGAGGGACAGGGCCTGAACAACTACGAGCAGTACTTC. Translated, it gives CAKEGQGLNNYEQYF. The full variable domain, its missing parts supplied by reference TRBV19 and TRBJ2-7, is DGGITQSPKYLFRKEGQNVTLSCEQNLNHDAMYWYRQDPGQGLRLIYYSQIVNDFQKGDIAEGYSVSREKKESFPLTVTSAQKNPTAFYLCAKEGQGLNNYEQYFGPGTRLTVT.

This clone came up a few times. The chain links TRBV7-9 to TRBJ1-2; 7 bases agree with TRBD1. The CDR3 has 16 amino acids. Germline V gene lookup returns CDR1 SEHNR and CDR2 FQNEAQ (reference sequence). Unmatched junction bases numbered 10, after V lost 1 base and J lost 5 bases. The CDR3, as DNA: TGTGCCAGCAGCTTAGAAAGTGGGACAGTCCCATATGGCTACACCTTC. Residues: CASSLESGTVPYGYTF.

The chain recombines TRBV5-4 with TRBJ2-1, with D uncertain. CDR3 length: 14 residues. From germline, CDR1 is SGHNT and CDR2 YYREEE (reference sequence). V was cut by 0 bases and J by 6 bases, with 10 bases left in between. The CDR3: CASSLAGRRNEQFF. The DNA of the CDR3 is TGTGCCAGCAGCTTGGCCGGTCGTCGCAATGAGCAGTTCTTC.

V and J are TRBV18 and TRBJ2-7, with 10 bases aligning to TRBD2. This CDR3 is 15 amino acids long. V trimming: 0 bases; J trimming: 1 base; junction bases outside the gene matches: 0. From germline, CDR1 is KGHSH and CDR2 LQKENI. CDR3 in DNA: TGTGCCAGCTCACCACCTAGCGGGGGGTCCTACGAGCAGTACTTC. It is translated as CASSPPSGGSYEQYF.

This rearrangement joins TRBV11-2 to TRBJ2-5, with 13 bases lining up with TRBD2. CDR3 size: 16 residues. Germline trimming cut 5 bases from V and 4 bases from J; bases unmatched to any gene: 7. Germline CDR1 and CDR2: SGHAT and FQNNGV. DNA for the CDR3: TGTGCCAGCAGCCGTCCGGGACTAGCGGGGTTAGAGACCCAGTACTTC. Translated: CASSRPGLAGLETQYF.

The CDR3 sequence: CASRDGQVNQPQHF. CDR3 bases: TGTGCCAGCAGGGATGGACAGGTCAATCAGCCCCAGCATTTT. The rearrangement uses TRBV6-5 and TRBJ1-5, with 7 bases that match TRBD1. The ends lost 6 bases at V and 3 bases at J; junction bases unmatched: 5. CDR1 and CDR2 from the germline V gene are MNHEY and SVGAGI. This CDR3 is built from 14 residues.

Turning to this clone: A much larger clone lies a single base off, so this may be a read error. V and J are TRBV7-2 and TRBJ2-1; perhaps TRBD1 as D (5 bases). The CDR3 is made up of 13 amino acids. Germline CDR1 SGHTA, CDR2 FQGNSA. V was clipped by 5 bases and J by 4 bases, with 9 bases between them. CDR3 region: CASSRDSYNEQFF. The CDR3 DNA reads TGTGCCAGCAGCCGTGACAGTTACAATGAGCAGTTCTTC.

This chain joins TRBV5-1 and TRBJ1-2, with D unclear. The germline V and J ends were trimmed by 2 bases and 2 bases, with 10 bases remaining between them. The CDR3 runs to 14 residues. Germline lookup yields CDR1 SGHRS and CDR2 YFSETQ. This CDR3 reads CASSLQYGNYGYTF. The DNA for the CDR3 is TGCGCCAGCAGCTTACAGTATGGAAACTATGGCTACACCTTC. Supplemented by reference TRBV5-1 and TRBJ1-2, the full variable domain reads KAGVTQTPRYLIKTRGQQVTLSCSPISGHRSVSWYQQTPGQGLQFLFEYFSETQRNKGNFPGRFSGRQFSNSRSEMNVSTLELGDSALYLCASSLQYGNYGYTFGSGTRLTVV.

This clone was counted between two and nine times. The chain uses TRBV5-1 and TRBJ1-1; D possibly corresponds to TRBD1 (6 bases). The ends were cut back, 4 bases at V and 0 bases at J, with 10 bases in the middle. Germline V gives CDR1 SGHRS, CDR2 YFSETQ. The CDR3 covers 14 residues. The CDR3 reads CASSLGTLNTEAFF. The DNA for the CDR3 is TGCGCCAGCAGCCTAGGGACACTGAACACTGAAGCTTTCTTT.

V is TRBV7-2 and J is TRBJ1-2; possible D gene TRBD1, 6 bases. Germline assignment: CDR1 SGHTA and CDR2 FQGNSA. The CDR3 totals 17 residues. Trimming stripped 1 base from V and 4 bases from J, with 19 bases between. The CDR3 is CASSLGLRSGAGYGYTF. DNA of the CDR3: TGTGCCAGCAGCTTAGGCTTACGGTCAGGGGCAGGCTATGGCTACACCTTC.

CDR3 region: CASRRLNYGYTF. The CDR3 nucleotides read TGTGCCAGCAGAAGACTGAACTATGGCTACACCTTC. The genes are TRBV12-3 or TRBV12-4 and TRBJ1-2; the D is unclear. With 6 bases removed from V and 2 bases from J, the gap between germline ends came to 7 bases. This CDR3 spans 12 amino acids.

This chain links TRBV10-3 with TRBJ1-1; D gene unclear. The CDR3 extends over 12 amino acids. V lost 3 bases to trimming and J lost 6 bases, with 8 bases between them. Germline V gene lookup returns CDR1 ENHRY and CDR2 SYGVKD. The CDR3 spells CAISERESEAFF. Written as DNA, the CDR3 is TGTGCCATCAGTGAACGTGAGTCTGAAGCTTTCTTT.

This clone was observed a single time. The chain uses TRBV10-3 and TRBJ1-5; TRBD1 matches at 10 bases. CDR1 is ENHRY, CDR2 SYGVKD, per germline. The trim removed 10 bases at V and 6 bases at J, leaving 6 bases unmatched. The CDR3 sequence is 13 residues long. Written as DNA, the CDR3 is TGTGCCACGAGACAGGGGGCAGGTCAGCCCCAGCATTTT. Translating gives CATRQGAGQPQHF.

In regard to this clone: One end of the junction fails to match germline, which may point to a read error. V gene TRBV19 combines with J gene TRBJ2-7; 7 bases fit TRBD1. Germline CDR1 and CDR2: LNHDA and SQIVND (reference sequence). This CDR3 has 13 residues. This CDR3 is CASSTTGAYEQYF. The CDR3 DNA reads TGTGCCAGCAGTACCACAGGGGCCTACGAGCAGTACTTC.

The chain combines TRBV7-3 with TRBJ1-1; D possibly corresponds to TRBD1 (5 bases). The germline V gene has CDR1 SGHTA and CDR2 FQGTGA. The CDR3 is 13 amino acids. Trimming removed 5 bases from V and 2 bases from J, with 9 bases in between. For the CDR3, the DNA is TGTGCCAGCAGCCCGGACACAAACACTGAAGCTTTCTTT. It specifies CASSPDTNTEAFF.

The chain has TRBV20-1 and TRBJ1-4; D not certain. The germline V gene has CDR1 DFQATT and CDR2 SNEGSKA (reference sequence). Trimming pared 4 bases from V and 8 bases from J, leaving 8 bases between. CDR3 size: 11 residues. CDR3 nucleotide sequence: TGCAGTGCTACCCTCGGGGAAAAACTGTTTTTT. Translated: CSATLGEKLFF.

This clone occurred a few times. The rearrangement uses TRBV5-4 and TRBJ2-2, with D possibly TRBD1 on 5 matching bases. The V end was cut by 0 bases, the J end by 0 bases, with 9 bases between. Germline loops: CDR1 SGHNT, CDR2 YYREEE (reference sequence). The CDR3 is 16 residues long. CDR3 sequence: CASSLVPGTNTGELFF. CDR3 nucleotides: TGTGCCAGCAGCTTGGTTCCAGGGACGAACACCGGGGAGCTGTTTTTT.

The chain is built from TRBV27 and TRBJ1-5; 10 nucleotides line up with TRBD1. This CDR3 comprises 15 residues. CDR1 is MNHEY and CDR2 is SMNVEV in the germline V gene (reference sequence). V was clipped by 6 bases and J by 7 bases; unmatched bases: 9. The DNA of the CDR3 is TGTGCCAGCAGGGGGATCGGGACAGGGGAACAGCCCCAGCATTTT. Its translation is CASRGIGTGEQPQHF.